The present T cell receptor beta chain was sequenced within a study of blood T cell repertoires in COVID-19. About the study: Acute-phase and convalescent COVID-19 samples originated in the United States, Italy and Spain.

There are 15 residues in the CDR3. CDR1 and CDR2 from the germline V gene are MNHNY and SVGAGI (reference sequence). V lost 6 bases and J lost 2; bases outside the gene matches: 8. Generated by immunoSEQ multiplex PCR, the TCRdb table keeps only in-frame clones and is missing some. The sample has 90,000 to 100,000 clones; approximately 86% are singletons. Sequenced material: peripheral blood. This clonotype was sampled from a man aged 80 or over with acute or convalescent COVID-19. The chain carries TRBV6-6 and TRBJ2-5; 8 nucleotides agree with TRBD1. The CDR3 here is CASSLDRVQQETQYF. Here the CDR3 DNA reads TGTGCCAGCAGCCTGGACAGGGTGCAGCAAGAGACCCAGTACTTC.